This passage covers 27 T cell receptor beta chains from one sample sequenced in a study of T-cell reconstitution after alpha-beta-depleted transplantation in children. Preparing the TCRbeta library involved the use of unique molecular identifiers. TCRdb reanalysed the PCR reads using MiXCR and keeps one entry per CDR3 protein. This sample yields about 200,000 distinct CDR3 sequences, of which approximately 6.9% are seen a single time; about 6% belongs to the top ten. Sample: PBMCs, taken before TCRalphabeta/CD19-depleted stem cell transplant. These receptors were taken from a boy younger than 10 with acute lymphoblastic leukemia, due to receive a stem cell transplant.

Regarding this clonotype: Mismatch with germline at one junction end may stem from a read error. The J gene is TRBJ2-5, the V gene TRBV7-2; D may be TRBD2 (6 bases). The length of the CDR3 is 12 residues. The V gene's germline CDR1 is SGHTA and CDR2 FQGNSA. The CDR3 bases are TGTGGCAGCAGTCGGAGGGAAGAGACCCAGTACTTC. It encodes CGSSRREETQYF.

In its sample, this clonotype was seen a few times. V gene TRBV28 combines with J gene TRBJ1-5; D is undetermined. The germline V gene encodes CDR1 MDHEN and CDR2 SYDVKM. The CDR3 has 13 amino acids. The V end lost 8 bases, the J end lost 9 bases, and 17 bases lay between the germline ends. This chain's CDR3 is CASRAGPKGPQHF. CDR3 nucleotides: TGTGCCAGCCGAGCGGGCCCGAAGGGGCCCCAGCATTTT. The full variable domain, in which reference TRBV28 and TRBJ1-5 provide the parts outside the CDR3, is DVKVTQSSRYLVKRTGEKVFLECVQDMDHENMFWYRQDPGLGLRLIYFSYDVKMKEKGDIPEGYSVSREKKERFSLILESASTNQTSMYLCASRAGPKGPQHFGDGTRLSIL.

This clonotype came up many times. The DNA for the CDR3 is TGTGCCAGCAGCTTCGCGGGAGACCACAATGAGCAGTTCTTC. It yields the protein CASSFAGDHNEQFF. V gene TRBV11-2 combines with J gene TRBJ2-1; 7 bases match TRBD2. CDR3 size: 14 residues. V lost 3 bases, J lost 5 bases, and 4 bases stayed unmatched. Germline CDR1 and CDR2: SGHAT and FQNNGV.

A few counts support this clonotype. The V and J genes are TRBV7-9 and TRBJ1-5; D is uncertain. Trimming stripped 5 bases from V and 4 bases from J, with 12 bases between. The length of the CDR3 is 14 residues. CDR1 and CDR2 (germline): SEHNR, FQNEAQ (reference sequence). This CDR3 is CASSASGENQPQHF. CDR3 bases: TGTGCCAGCAGCGCAAGCGGGGAGAATCAGCCCCAGCATTTT.

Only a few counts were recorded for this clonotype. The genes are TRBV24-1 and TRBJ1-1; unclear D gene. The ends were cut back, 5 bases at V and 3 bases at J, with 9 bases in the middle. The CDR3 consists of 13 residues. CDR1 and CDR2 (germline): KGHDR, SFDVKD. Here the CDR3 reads CATSVGSDTEAFF. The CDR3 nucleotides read TGTGCCACCAGTGTCGGCAGTGACACTGAAGCTTTCTTT.

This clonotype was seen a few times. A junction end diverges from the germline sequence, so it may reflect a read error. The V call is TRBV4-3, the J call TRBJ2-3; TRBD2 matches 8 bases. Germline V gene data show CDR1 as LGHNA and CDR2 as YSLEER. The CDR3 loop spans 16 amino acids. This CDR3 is CASSQGMRGDTHTQYF. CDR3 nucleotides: TGCGCCAGCAGCCAAGGAATGCGGGGGGACACACATACGCAGTATTTT.

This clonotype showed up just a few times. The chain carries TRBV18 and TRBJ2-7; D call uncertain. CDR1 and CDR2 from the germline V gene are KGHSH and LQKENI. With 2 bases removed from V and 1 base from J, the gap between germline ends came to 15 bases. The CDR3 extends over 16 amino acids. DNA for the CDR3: TGTGCCAGCTCACCAGACGGACCCAGCGATTCCTACGAGCAGTACTTC. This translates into CASSPDGPSDSYEQYF. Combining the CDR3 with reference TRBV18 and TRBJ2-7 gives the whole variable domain NAGVMQNPRHLVRRRGQEARLRCSPMKGHSHVYWYRQLPEEGLKFMVYLQKENIIDESGMPKERFSAEFPKEGPSILRIQQVVRGDSAAYFCASSPDGPSDSYEQYFGPGTRLTVT.

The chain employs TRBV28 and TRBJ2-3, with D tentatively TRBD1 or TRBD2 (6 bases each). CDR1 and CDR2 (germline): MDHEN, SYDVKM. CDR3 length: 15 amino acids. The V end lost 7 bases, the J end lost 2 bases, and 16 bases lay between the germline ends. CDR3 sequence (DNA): TGTGCCAGCACCCTAGGGGGGACCTCCACAGATACGCAGTATTTT. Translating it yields CASTLGGTSTDTQYF.

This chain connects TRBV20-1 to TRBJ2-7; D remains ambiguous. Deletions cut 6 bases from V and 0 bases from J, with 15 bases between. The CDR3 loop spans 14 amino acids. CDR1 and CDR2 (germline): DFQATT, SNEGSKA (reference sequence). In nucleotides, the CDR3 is TGCAGTGCCCAAATCGAGACCAGCTCCTACGAGCAGTACTTC. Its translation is CSAQIETSSYEQYF.

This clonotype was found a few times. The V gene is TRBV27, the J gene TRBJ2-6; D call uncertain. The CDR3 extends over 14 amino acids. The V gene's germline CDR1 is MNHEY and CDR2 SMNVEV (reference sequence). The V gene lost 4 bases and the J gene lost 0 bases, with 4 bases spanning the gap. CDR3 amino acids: CASSWDSGANVLTF. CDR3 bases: TGTGCCAGCAGTTGGGACTCTGGGGCCAACGTCCTGACTTTC.

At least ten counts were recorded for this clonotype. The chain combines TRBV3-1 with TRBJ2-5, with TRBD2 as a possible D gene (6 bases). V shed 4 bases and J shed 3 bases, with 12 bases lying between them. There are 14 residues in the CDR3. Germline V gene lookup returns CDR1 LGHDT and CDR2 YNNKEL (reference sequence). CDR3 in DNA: TGTGCCAGCAGCCGAGGCGGGACGGAAGAGACCCAGTACTTC. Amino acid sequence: CASSRGGTEETQYF.

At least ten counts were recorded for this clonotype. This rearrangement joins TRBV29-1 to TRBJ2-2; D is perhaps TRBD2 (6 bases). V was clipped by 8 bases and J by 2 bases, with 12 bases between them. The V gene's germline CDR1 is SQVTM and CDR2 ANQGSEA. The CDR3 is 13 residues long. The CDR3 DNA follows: TGCAGCACCAGGGACTCAAACACCGGGGAGCTGTTTTTT. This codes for CSTRDSNTGELFF.

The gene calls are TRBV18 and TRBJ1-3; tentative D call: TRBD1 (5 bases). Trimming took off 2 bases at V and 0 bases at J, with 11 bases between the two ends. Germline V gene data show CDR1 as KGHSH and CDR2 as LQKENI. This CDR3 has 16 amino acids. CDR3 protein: CASSPFRGSSGNTIYF. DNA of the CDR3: TGTGCCAGCTCACCATTCCGGGGCTCCTCTGGAAACACCATATATTTT.

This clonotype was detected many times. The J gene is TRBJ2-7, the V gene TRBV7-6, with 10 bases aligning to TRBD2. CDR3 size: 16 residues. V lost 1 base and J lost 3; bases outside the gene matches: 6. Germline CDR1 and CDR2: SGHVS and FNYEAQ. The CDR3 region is CASSLGTSGSYYEQYF. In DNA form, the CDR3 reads TGTGCCAGCAGCTTAGGGACTAGCGGATCGTACTACGAGCAGTACTTC.

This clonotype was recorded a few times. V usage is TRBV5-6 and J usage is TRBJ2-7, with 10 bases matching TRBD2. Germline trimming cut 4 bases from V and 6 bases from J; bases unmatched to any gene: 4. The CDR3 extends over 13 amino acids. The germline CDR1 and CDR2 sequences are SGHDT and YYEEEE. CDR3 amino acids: CASSDLAGGEQYF. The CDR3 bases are TGTGCCAGCAGCGACTTAGCGGGGGGCGAGCAGTACTTC.

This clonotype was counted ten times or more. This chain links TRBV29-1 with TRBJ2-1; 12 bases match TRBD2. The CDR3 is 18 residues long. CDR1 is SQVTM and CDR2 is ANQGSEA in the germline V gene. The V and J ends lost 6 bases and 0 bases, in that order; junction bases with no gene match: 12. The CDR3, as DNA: TGCAGCGTACAAGGACTAGCGGGGATTAAGAGCTCCTACAATGAGCAGTTCTTC. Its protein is CSVQGLAGIKSSYNEQFF.

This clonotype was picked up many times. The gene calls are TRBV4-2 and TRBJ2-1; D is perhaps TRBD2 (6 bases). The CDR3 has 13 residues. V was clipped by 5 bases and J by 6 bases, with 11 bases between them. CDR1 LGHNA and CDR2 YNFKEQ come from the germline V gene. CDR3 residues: CASSKTRGNEQFF. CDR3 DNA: TGTGCCAGCAGCAAGACTAGAGGCAATGAGCAGTTCTTC.

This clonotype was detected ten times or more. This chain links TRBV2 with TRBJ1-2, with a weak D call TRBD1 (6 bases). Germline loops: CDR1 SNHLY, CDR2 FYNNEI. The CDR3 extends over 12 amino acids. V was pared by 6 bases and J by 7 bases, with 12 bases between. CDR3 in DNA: TGTGCCAGCAGCTTCACAGGGTTTGGCTACACCTTC. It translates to CASSFTGFGYTF.

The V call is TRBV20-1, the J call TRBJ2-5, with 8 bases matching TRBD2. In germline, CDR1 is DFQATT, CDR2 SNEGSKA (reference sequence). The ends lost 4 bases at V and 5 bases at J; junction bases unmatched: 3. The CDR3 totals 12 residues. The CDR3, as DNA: TGCAGTGCTATAGCGGGGTACGAGACCCAGTACTTC. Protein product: CSAIAGYETQYF.

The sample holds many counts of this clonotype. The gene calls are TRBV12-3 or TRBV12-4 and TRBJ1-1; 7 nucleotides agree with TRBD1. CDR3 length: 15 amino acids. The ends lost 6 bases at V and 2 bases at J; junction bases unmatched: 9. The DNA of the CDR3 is TGTGCCAGCAGGGAACACAGGGGACTCAACACTGAAGCTTTCTTT. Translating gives CASREHRGLNTEAFF.

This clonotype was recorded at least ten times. The DNA of the CDR3 is TGTGCCAGCAGTTTTTTGGGGGGCGGGGAGCTGTTTTTT. This gives the protein CASSFLGGGELFF. V gene TRBV12-3 or TRBV12-4 combines with J gene TRBJ2-2; D is possibly TRBD2 (6 bases). The CDR3 totals 13 residues. The V end lost 3 bases, the J end lost 7 bases, and 9 bases lay between the germline ends.

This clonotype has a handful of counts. As DNA, the CDR3 is TGTGCCAGCACCTTGTCCGGGGTCGCTACTGGAAACACCATATATTTT. Translation: CASTLSGVATGNTIYF. The genes are TRBV6-1 and TRBJ1-3; D not resolved. Trimming shortened V by 7 bases and J by 2 bases, and 18 bases separated the two germline ends. This CDR3 spans 16 amino acids. Germline-derived CDR1 and CDR2 are MNHNS and SASEGT.

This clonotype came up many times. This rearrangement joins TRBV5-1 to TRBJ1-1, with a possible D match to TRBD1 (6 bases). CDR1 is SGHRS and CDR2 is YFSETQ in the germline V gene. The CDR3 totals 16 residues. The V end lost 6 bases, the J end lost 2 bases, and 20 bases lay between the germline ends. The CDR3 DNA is TGCGCCAGCACATCAACCGAGAGGGGGATAAACACTGAAGCTTTCTTT. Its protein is CASTSTERGINTEAFF.

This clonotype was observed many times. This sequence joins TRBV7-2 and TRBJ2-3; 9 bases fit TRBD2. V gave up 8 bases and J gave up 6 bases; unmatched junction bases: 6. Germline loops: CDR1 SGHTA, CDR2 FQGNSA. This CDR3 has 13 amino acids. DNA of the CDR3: TGTGCCAGCGCTTTGCGGGAGGGGGATACGCAGTATTTT. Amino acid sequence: CASALREGDTQYF.

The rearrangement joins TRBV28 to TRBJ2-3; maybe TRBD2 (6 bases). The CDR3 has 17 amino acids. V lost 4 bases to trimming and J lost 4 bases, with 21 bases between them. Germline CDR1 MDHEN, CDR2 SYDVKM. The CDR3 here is CASSSGLVNSLSDTQYF. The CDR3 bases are TGTGCCAGCAGTTCGGGACTGGTAAACTCCCTCTCAGATACGCAGTATTTT.

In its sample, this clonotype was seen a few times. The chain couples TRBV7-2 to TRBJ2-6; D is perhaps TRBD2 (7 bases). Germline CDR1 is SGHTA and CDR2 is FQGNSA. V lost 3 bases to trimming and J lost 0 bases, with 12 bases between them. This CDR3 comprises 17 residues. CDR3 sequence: CASSLGGPSSGANVLTF. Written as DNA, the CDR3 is TGTGCCAGCAGCTTGGGGGGGCCCAGCTCTGGGGCCAACGTCCTGACTTTC.

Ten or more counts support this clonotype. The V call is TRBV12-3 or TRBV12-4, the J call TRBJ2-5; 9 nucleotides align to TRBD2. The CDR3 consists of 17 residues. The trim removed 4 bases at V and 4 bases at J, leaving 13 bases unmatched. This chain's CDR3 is CASSYSRLAGLGETQYF. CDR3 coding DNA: TGTGCCAGCAGTTATAGTCGGCTAGCGGGGCTGGGAGAGACCCAGTACTTC.